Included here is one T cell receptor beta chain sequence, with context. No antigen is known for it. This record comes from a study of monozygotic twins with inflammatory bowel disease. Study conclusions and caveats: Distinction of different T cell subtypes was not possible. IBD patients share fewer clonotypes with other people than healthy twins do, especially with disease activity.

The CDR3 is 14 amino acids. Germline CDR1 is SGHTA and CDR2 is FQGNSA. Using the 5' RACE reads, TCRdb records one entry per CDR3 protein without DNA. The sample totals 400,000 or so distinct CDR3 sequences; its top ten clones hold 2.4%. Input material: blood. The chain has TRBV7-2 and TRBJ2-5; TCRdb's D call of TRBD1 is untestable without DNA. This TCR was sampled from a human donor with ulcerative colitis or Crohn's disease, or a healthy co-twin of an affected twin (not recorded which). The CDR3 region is CASSPAAHQETQYF. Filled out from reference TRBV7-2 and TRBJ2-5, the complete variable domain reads GAGVSQSPSNKVTEKGKDVELRCDPISGHTALYWYRQSLGQGLEFLIYFQGNSAPDKSGLPSDRFSAERTGGSVSTLTIQRTQQEDSAVYLCASSPAAHQETQYFGPGTRLLVL.